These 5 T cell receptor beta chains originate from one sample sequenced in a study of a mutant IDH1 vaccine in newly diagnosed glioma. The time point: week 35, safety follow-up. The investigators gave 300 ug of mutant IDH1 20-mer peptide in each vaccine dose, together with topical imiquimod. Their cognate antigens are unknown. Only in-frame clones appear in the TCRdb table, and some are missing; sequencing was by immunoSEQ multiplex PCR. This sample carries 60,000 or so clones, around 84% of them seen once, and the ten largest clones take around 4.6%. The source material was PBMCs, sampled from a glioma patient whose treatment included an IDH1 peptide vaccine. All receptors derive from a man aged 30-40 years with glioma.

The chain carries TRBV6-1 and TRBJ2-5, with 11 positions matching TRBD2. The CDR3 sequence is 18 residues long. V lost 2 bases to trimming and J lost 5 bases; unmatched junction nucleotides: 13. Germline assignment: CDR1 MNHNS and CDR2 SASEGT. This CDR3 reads CASSELLGSGGAGETQYF. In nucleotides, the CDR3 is TGTGCCAGCAGTGAACTCTTGGGTAGCGGGGGGGCAGGGGAGACCCAGTACTTC.

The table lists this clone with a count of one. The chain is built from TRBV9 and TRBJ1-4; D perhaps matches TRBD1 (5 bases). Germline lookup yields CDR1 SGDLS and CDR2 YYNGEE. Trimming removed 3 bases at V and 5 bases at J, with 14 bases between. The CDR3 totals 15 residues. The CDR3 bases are TGTGCCAGCAGCGCGCCCGGGACGGGGAATGAAAAACTGTTTTTT. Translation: CASSAPGTGNEKLFF.

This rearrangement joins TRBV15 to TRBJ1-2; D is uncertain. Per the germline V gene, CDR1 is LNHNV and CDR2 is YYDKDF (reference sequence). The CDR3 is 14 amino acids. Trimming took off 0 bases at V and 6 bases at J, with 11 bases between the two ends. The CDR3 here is CATSRDFRLNGYTF. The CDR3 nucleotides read TGTGCCACCAGCAGAGATTTTAGATTAAATGGCTACACCTTC.

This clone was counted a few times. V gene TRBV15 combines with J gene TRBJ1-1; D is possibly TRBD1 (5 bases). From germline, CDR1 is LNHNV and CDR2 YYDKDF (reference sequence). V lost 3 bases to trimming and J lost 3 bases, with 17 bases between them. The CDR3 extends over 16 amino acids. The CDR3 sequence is CATSSWMTDGDTEAFF. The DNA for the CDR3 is TGTGCCACCAGCAGTTGGATGACAGATGGGGACACTGAAGCTTTCTTT.

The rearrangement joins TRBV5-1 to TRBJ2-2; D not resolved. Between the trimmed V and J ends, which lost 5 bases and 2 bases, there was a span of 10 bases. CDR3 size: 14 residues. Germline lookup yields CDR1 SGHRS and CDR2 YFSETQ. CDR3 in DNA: TGCGCCAGCAGAAACGGACCTAACACCGGGGAGCTGTTTTTT. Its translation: CASRNGPNTGELFF.